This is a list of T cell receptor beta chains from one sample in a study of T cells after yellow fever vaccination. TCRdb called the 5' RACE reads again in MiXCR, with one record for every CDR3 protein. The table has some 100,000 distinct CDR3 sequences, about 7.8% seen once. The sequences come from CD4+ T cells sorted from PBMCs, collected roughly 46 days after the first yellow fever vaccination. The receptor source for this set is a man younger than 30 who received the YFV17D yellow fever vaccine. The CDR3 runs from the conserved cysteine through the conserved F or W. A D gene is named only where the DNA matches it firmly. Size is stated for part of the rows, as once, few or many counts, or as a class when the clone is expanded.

CDR3: CASSLGSRNTIYF
DNA: TGTGCCAGCAGCTTGGGGTCGAGGAACACCATATATTTT
size: many
D: NA
V: TRBV11-2
J: TRBJ1-3

CDR3: CASSLAKGDDQKLFF
DNA: TGTGCCAGCAGCTTAGCTAAGGGGGACGATCAAAAACTGTTTTTT
size: many
D: NA
V: TRBV7-9
J: TRBJ1-4

CDR3: CASSSGQLTGELFF
DNA: TGCGCCAGCAGTTCCGGACAGCTCACCGGGGAGCTGTTTTTT
size: many
D: NA
V: TRBV5-1
J: TRBJ2-2

CDR3: CASSQVFSGGEQFF
DNA: TGTGCCAGCAGCCAAGTTTTTAGCGGGGGCGAGCAGTTCTTC
size: many
D: TRBD2
V: TRBV14
J: TRBJ2-1

CDR3: CASSLAGTSSGNTIYF
DNA: TGTGCCAGCAGCTTGGCGGGCACGAGCTCTGGAAACACCATATATTTT
size: NA
D: NA
V: TRBV5-4
J: TRBJ1-3

CDR3: CASSSGLGNYGYTF
DNA: TGCGCCAGCAGCTCCGGACTGGGTAACTATGGCTACACCTTC
size: few
D: NA
V: TRBV5-1
J: TRBJ1-2

CDR3: CASSLSGNSYNEQFF
DNA: TGTGCCAGCAGCTTATCCGGGAATTCCTACAATGAGCAGTTCTTC
size: NA
D: NA
V: TRBV11-2
J: TRBJ2-1

CDR3: CASSYSIRGHHNEQFF
DNA: TGTGCCAGCAGTTACTCGATACGGGGCCACCACAATGAGCAGTTCTTC
size: many
D: NA
V: TRBV6-5
J: TRBJ2-1

CDR3: CASSRGGSYEQYF
DNA: TGTGCCAGCAGCCGGGGGGGGTCCTACGAGCAGTACTTC
size: many
D: TRBD2
V: TRBV6-2/TRBV6-3
J: TRBJ2-7

CDR3: CASSPDGGWVTEAFF
DNA: TGTGCCAGCAGCCCCGATGGGGGGTGGGTGACTGAAGCTTTCTTT
size: NA
D: NA
V: TRBV7-2
J: TRBJ1-1

CDR3: CAISFNRETSPLHF
DNA: TGCGCCATCAGCTTCAACAGGGAGACTTCACCCCTCCACTTT
size: NA
D: NA
V: TRBV5-1
J: TRBJ1-6

CDR3: CASGRAGNTGELFF
DNA: TGTGCCAGCGGAAGAGCAGGGAACACCGGGGAGCTGTTTTTT
size: few
D: NA
V: TRBV5-4
J: TRBJ2-2

CDR3: CSVVGQGDNQPQHF
DNA: TGCAGCGTTGTTGGACAGGGTGACAATCAGCCCCAGCATTTT
size: many
D: TRBD1
V: TRBV29-1
J: TRBJ1-5

CDR3: CASSQEWAVEENTIYF
DNA: TGTGCCAGCAGCCAAGAATGGGCGGTAGAGGAGAACACCATATATTTT
size: NA
D: NA
V: TRBV3-1
J: TRBJ1-3

CDR3: CASSLGVISAGTGRTEAFF
DNA: TGCGCCAGCAGCTTGGGGGTTATCAGTGCCGGGACAGGGAGGACTGAAGCTTTCTTT
size: many
D: TRBD1
V: TRBV5-1
J: TRBJ1-1

CDR3: CSAEGAVGGYTF
DNA: TGCAGTGCGGAAGGGGCGGTGGGGGGCTACACCTTC
size: NA
D: NA
V: TRBV20-1
J: TRBJ1-2

CDR3: CASSPGGRNQPQHF
DNA: TGTGCCAGTAGCCCAGGGGGAAGAAATCAGCCCCAGCATTTT
size: many
D: TRBD1
V: TRBV19
J: TRBJ1-5

CDR3: CASSPGVSGQFF
DNA: TGTGCCAGCAGTCCCGGCGTGTCTGGGCAGTTCTTC
size: many
D: NA
V: TRBV12-3/TRBV12-4
J: TRBJ2-1

CDR3: CASSSGPNLYEQYF
DNA: TGTGCCAGCAGCTCGGGCCCGAATTTATACGAGCAGTACTTC
size: many
D: NA
V: TRBV7-2
J: TRBJ2-7

CDR3: CASSRDAQGHLSYEQYF
DNA: TGCGCCAGCAGCCGAGACGCCCAGGGACACCTCTCCTACGAGCAGTACTTC
size: few
D: NA
V: TRBV4-1
J: TRBJ2-7

CDR3: CASSKGQGSTQYF
DNA: TGTGCCAGCAGCAAAGGCCAGGGGAGTACGCAGTATTTT
size: many
D: NA
V: TRBV21-1
J: TRBJ2-3

CDR3: CSAREAPLETQYF
DNA: TGCAGTGCTAGAGAGGCCCCTTTGGAGACCCAGTACTTC
size: many
D: NA
V: TRBV20-1
J: TRBJ2-5

CDR3: CASSLNNQETQYF
DNA: TGCGCCAGCAGCTTGAATAACCAAGAGACCCAGTACTTC
size: many
D: NA
V: TRBV5-1
J: TRBJ2-5